These 28 T cell receptor beta chains share one sample of origin, sequenced in a study of early T cells in non-severe SARS-CoV-2 infection. One entry per CDR3 protein, called by TCRdb with MiXCR from the 5' RACE reads. Seen here are around 46,000 distinct CDR3 sequences, 11% observed once, and the top ten hold roughly 22%. Sequenced: whole blood. The receptors were gathered from an adult who was a healthcare worker with PCR-confirmed SARS-CoV-2 infection or an uninfected control (not recorded which).

This clonotype was detected only a few times. V gene TRBV7-8 combines with J gene TRBJ2-3, with 7 bases matching TRBD1. CDR1 and CDR2 from the germline V gene are SGHVS and FQNEAQ. V shed 2 bases and J 10 bases; nucleotides not matched to a gene: 9. The CDR3 runs to 14 residues. CDR3: CASSLPGQEGAQYF. DNA for the CDR3: TGTGCCAGCAGCTTACCTGGACAGGAAGGTGCGCAGTATTTT. The complete variable domain, with remaining parts taken from reference TRBV7-8 and TRBJ2-3, reads GAGVSQSPRYKVAKRGQDVALRCDPISGHVSLFWYQQALGQGPEFLTYFQNEAQLDKSGLPSDRFFAERPEGSVSTLKIQRTQQEDSAVYLCASSLPGQEGAQYFGPGTRLTVL.

This clonotype was counted between two and nine times. This rearrangement joins TRBV28 to TRBJ2-7; D is unresolved. Germline CDR1 reads MDHEN; CDR2 reads SYDVKM. The CDR3 has 14 residues. V gave up 2 bases and J gave up 5 bases, with 13 bases separating them. The CDR3 loop reads CASSLQSGGDEQYF. The CDR3 region has the DNA TGTGCCAGCAGTTTACAGTCCGGTGGAGACGAGCAGTACTTC.

Only a few counts were recorded for this clonotype. The V gene is TRBV6-2 or TRBV6-3, the J gene TRBJ2-5; D tentatively reads TRBD1 or TRBD2 (5 bases each). Trimming took off 7 bases at V and 0 bases at J, with 12 bases between the two ends. The germline V gene has CDR1 MNHEY and CDR2 SVGEGT. This CDR3 is 14 amino acids long. CDR3 nucleotides: TGTGCCAGCAAAACCCCGGGACACCAAGAGACCCAGTACTTC. Amino acid sequence: CASKTPGHQETQYF.

This clonotype has only a few counts. The V call is TRBV6-6, the J call TRBJ2-3; D possibly uses TRBD1 or TRBD2 (5 bases each). The germline V gene encodes CDR1 MNHNY and CDR2 SVGAGI (reference sequence). V dropped 4 bases and J dropped 13 bases, with 27 bases sitting between them. The CDR3 extends over 16 amino acids. CDR3 DNA sequence: TGTGCCAGCAGTTCCGCAGCCGGGACCGTCGCCTTGGGGAAGTATTTT. The encoded protein is CASSSAAGTVALGKYF.

The genes are TRBV7-9 and TRBJ1-1, with a tentative D call TRBD1 (5 bases). V lost 5 bases to trimming and J lost 0 bases, with 16 bases between them. CDR1 is SEHNR, CDR2 FQNEAQ, per germline (reference sequence). The CDR3 loop spans 16 amino acids. The CDR3 is CASSQIGGGVNTEAFF. The CDR3, as DNA: TGTGCCAGCAGCCAGATTGGCGGGGGAGTGAACACTGAAGCTTTCTTT. Full variable domain (outside the CDR3, taken from reference TRBV7-9 and TRBJ1-1): DTGVSQNPRHKITKRGQNVTFRCDPISEHNRLYWYRQTLGQGPEFLTYFQNEAQLEKSRLLSDRFSAERPKGSFSTLEIQRTEQGDSAMYLCASSQIGGGVNTEAFFGQGTRLTVV.

This clonotype has ten or more counts. V and J are TRBV20-1 and TRBJ2-2; tentative D call: TRBD1 (7 bases). Per the germline V gene, CDR1 is DFQATT and CDR2 is SNEGSKA (reference sequence). The length of the CDR3 is 14 residues. Trimming removed 5 bases at V and 4 bases at J, with 14 bases between. CDR3 nucleotides: TGCAGTGCTCGGGGGACAGAAATCACCGGGGAGCTGTTTTTT. The encoded protein is CSARGTEITGELFF.

This clonotype was recorded a few times. CDR3 residues: CASSQASGGTLSKFF. As DNA, the CDR3 is TGTGCCAGCAGCCAAGCTAGCGGGGGGACCCTTTCAAAGTTCTTC. The chain carries TRBV3-1 and TRBJ2-1, with 11 bases matching TRBD2. The CDR3 is made up of 15 amino acids. J was trimmed by 14 bases and V by 1 base; bases with no gene match: 10. Germline values: CDR1 LGHDT, CDR2 YNNKEL (reference sequence).

The table lists this clonotype with many counts. The chain links TRBV7-6 to TRBJ2-3; 11 bases fit TRBD2. The V segment lost 1 base and the J segment 5 bases; nucleotides outside the gene matches: 8. Germline-derived CDR1 and CDR2 are SGHVS and FNYEAQ. This CDR3 is 17 amino acids long. The CDR3: CASSLVAGGPSRDTQYF. CDR3 bases: TGTGCCAGCAGCTTAGTAGCGGGAGGGCCCTCAAGAGATACGCAGTATTTT.

This clonotype was counted at least ten times. The rearrangement joins TRBV5-1 to TRBJ2-1; D possibly corresponds to TRBD2 (5 bases). Germline V gene data show CDR1 as SGHRS and CDR2 as YFSETQ. CDR3 length: 14 amino acids. Trimming removed 7 bases at V and 5 bases at J, with 16 bases between. The CDR3 sequence is CASGSGEFDNEQFF. The CDR3 region has the DNA TGCGCCAGCGGCAGTGGGGAGTTTGACAATGAGCAGTTCTTC.

The sample holds a few counts of this clonotype. The chain has TRBV28 and TRBJ2-7, with a tentative D call TRBD2 (5 bases). Trimming shortened V by 6 bases and J by 0 bases, and 12 bases separated the two germline ends. Germline lookup yields CDR1 MDHEN and CDR2 SYDVKM. This CDR3 contains 14 residues. The CDR3 is CASSAMGSSYEQYF. The DNA for the CDR3 is TGTGCCAGCAGCGCTATGGGGAGCTCCTACGAGCAGTACTTC.

This clonotype was counted at least ten times. The rearrangement joins TRBV9 to TRBJ2-4; D is uncertain. The CDR3 runs to 14 residues. Germline CDR1 reads SGDLS; CDR2 reads YYNGEE. V was cut by 4 bases and J by 3 bases, with 11 bases left in between. CDR3 nucleotides: TGTGCCAGCAGCCCGGACGAAGTCAAAAACATTCAGTACTTC. This codes for CASSPDEVKNIQYF.

This clonotype has a count of ten or more. The rearrangement uses TRBV10-3 and TRBJ2-7; D is perhaps TRBD1 (6 bases). Deletions cut 5 bases from V and 3 bases from J, with 14 bases between. The CDR3 length is 14 residues. From germline, CDR1 is ENHRY and CDR2 SYGVKD. The CDR3 here is CAISKGQTGYEQYF. CDR3 nucleotides: TGTGCCATCAGTAAAGGACAGACTGGCTACGAGCAGTACTTC.

At least ten counts were recorded for this clonotype. The J gene is TRBJ1-1, the V gene TRBV10-3, with 9 bases fitting TRBD1. Germline CDR1 ENHRY, CDR2 SYGVKD. Germline trimming cut 6 bases from V and 5 bases from J; bases unmatched to any gene: 10. The CDR3 has 15 residues. In nucleotides, the CDR3 is TGTGCCATCAGGATATCCGGGACAGGGCGAACTGAAGCTTTCTTT. It translates to CAIRISGTGRTEAFF.

This clonotype was recorded a few times. The V and J genes are TRBV29-1 and TRBJ2-7; TRBD1 might be the D (6 bases). CDR3 length: 14 amino acids. V lost 3 bases and J 6 bases, leaving 18 bases between the germline ends. CDR1 is SQVTM and CDR2 is ANQGSEA in the germline V gene. CDR3 nucleotides: TGCAGCGTTGAGTTGGGACATCAAGTTTCCGAGCAGTACTTC. It encodes CSVELGHQVSEQYF.

The chain couples TRBV7-2 to TRBJ1-1, with 7 bases aligning to TRBD1. The CDR3 is made up of 21 amino acids. V lost 1 base and J lost 1; bases outside the gene matches: 21. Per the germline V gene, CDR1 is SGHTA and CDR2 is FQGNSA. CDR3 in DNA: TGTGCCAGCAGCTTAGTCCCTACCTGGGACAGAAAAAGCGGAACGAACACTGAAGCTTTCTTT. Protein: CASSLVPTWDRKSGTNTEAFF.

This chain uses TRBV12-3 or TRBV12-4 with TRBJ1-2; D ambiguous. The CDR3 has 13 residues. V lost 3 bases and J 7 bases, leaving 12 bases between the germline ends. The CDR3 bases are TGTGCCAGCAGTTTGGTGAGGGAAGCTGGCTACACCTTC. This gives the protein CASSLVREAGYTF.

This clonotype was seen at least ten times. V usage is TRBV7-2 and J usage is TRBJ2-3; the D gene is possibly TRBD2 (6 bases). The CDR3 extends over 13 amino acids. Per germline, CDR1 SGHTA and CDR2 FQGNSA. The V end was cut by 8 bases, the J end by 4 bases, with 13 bases between. The CDR3 region is CASDGTGADTQYF. CDR3 DNA sequence: TGTGCCAGCGACGGGACGGGGGCAGATACGCAGTATTTT. The full variable domain, completed using reference TRBV7-2 and TRBJ2-3, is GAGVSQSPSNKVTEKGKDVELRCDPISGHTALYWYRQSLGQGLEFLIYFQGNSAPDKSGLPSDRFSAERTGGSVSTLTIQRTQQEDSAVYLCASDGTGADTQYFGPGTRLTVL.

This clonotype was recorded many times. The rearrangement links TRBV18 to TRBJ2-7; D unclear. From germline, CDR1 is KGHSH and CDR2 LQKENI. V shed 3 bases and J shed 2 bases, with 5 bases lying between them. This CDR3 is built from 12 residues. The CDR3 sequence is CASSPGTYEQYF. DNA for the CDR3: TGTGCCAGCTCACCGGGGACCTACGAGCAGTACTTC.

The chain has TRBV5-1 and TRBJ2-6; D gene unclear. V lost 4 bases, J lost 1 base, and 15 bases lay in between. From germline, CDR1 is SGHRS and CDR2 YFSETQ. The CDR3 contains 17 residues. CDR3 protein: CASSPDGRSSGANVLTF. The CDR3 DNA reads TGCGCCAGCAGCCCTGACGGGCGATCGTCTGGGGCCAACGTCCTGACTTTC.

J is TRBJ1-4 and V is TRBV9; D not certain. The V and J ends lost 3 bases and 3 bases respectively, with 6 bases between them. Germline values: CDR1 SGDLS, CDR2 YYNGEE. This CDR3 has 13 amino acids. This chain's CDR3 is CASSARANEKLFF. The CDR3 DNA reads TGTGCCAGCAGCGCCCGGGCTAATGAAAAACTGTTTTTT.

This clonotype has at least ten counts. The V gene is TRBV5-5, the J gene TRBJ2-7, with TRBD1 matching 9 bases. From germline, CDR1 is SGHKS and CDR2 YYEKEE (reference sequence). V shed 9 bases and J 6 bases; nucleotides not matched to a gene: 7. The CDR3 runs to 12 residues. CDR3: CATGTGPLEQYF. The CDR3 nucleotides read TGTGCCACCGGGACAGGGCCTCTCGAGCAGTACTTC.

On this clonotype: Mismatch with germline at one junction end may stem from a read error. The chain carries TRBV6-5 and TRBJ2-7, with D tentatively TRBD1 (5 bases). Per the germline V gene, CDR1 is MNHEY and CDR2 is SVGAGI. There are 15 residues in the CDR3. The CDR3 region has the DNA TGTACCAGCAGTTACACTGGGGCCTTAGGGTACGAGCAGTACTTC. The encoded protein is CTSSYTGALGYEQYF.

This clonotype was picked up many times. The rearrangement joins TRBV7-2 to TRBJ2-5, with D tentatively TRBD2 (6 bases). V lost 5 bases, J lost 4 bases, and 14 bases lay in between. Looked up from germline, CDR1 is SGHTA and CDR2 is FQGNSA. This CDR3 has 14 amino acids. As DNA, the CDR3 is TGTGCCAGCAGCCTGGGGCTGGGGGGAGAGACCCAGTACTTC. It encodes CASSLGLGGETQYF.

This clonotype occurred many times. The chain recombines TRBV30 with TRBJ1-4, with a tentative D call TRBD1 (6 bases). The CDR3 consists of 15 residues. The V and J ends lost 0 bases and 7 bases respectively, with 15 bases between them. Germline V gene sequence: CDR1 GTSNPN, CDR2 SVGIG (reference sequence). CDR3 coding DNA: TGTGCCTGGAGTGTGGCCCGGGGGCGAGGTGAAAAACTGTTTTTT. It codes for CAWSVARGRGEKLFF.

In this sample, this clonotype turned up many times. The V gene is TRBV28, the J gene TRBJ1-1; 7 nucleotides line up with TRBD1. CDR3 length equals 15 residues. Per germline, CDR1 MDHEN and CDR2 SYDVKM. Trimming cost V 6 bases and J 7 bases; bases outside gene matches: 14. The CDR3 sequence: CASSPNSGQRYEAFF. For the CDR3, the DNA is TGTGCCAGCAGCCCGAACTCGGGACAGAGATATGAAGCTTTCTTT.

Note on this clonotype: This may arise from a read error, as a much more abundant clone is one base away. The chain has TRBV3-1 and TRBJ2-7, with 9 bases aligning to TRBD2. The germline V gene encodes CDR1 LGHDT and CDR2 YNNKEL (reference sequence). The V and J ends lost 1 base and 5 bases, in that order; junction bases with no gene match: 9. This CDR3 is 16 amino acids long. The CDR3 DNA sequence: TGTGCCAGCAGCCAAGGGGGTAGGACTAGCGCAGACGAGCAGTACTTC. Encoded protein: CASSQGGRTSADEQYF.

The chain carries TRBV29-1 and TRBJ2-7, with D possibly being TRBD1 (6 bases). Deletions cut 6 bases from V and 0 bases from J, with 12 bases between. Germline CDR1 is SQVTM and CDR2 is ANQGSEA. CDR3 length: 13 amino acids. CDR3 protein: CSVHQGSSYEQYF. Here the CDR3 DNA reads TGCAGCGTCCATCAGGGGAGCTCCTACGAGCAGTACTTC.

There are many counts of this clonotype. This chain links TRBV29-1 with TRBJ2-3; 8 bases align to TRBD1. Germline assignment: CDR1 SQVTM and CDR2 ANQGSEA. Trimming removed 6 bases from V and 2 bases from J; junction bases left unmatched: 10. The CDR3 covers 15 residues. Here the CDR3 DNA reads TGCAGCGTACTCCGGGACAGGTCGGTCACAGATACGCAGTATTTT. This encodes CSVLRDRSVTDTQYF.